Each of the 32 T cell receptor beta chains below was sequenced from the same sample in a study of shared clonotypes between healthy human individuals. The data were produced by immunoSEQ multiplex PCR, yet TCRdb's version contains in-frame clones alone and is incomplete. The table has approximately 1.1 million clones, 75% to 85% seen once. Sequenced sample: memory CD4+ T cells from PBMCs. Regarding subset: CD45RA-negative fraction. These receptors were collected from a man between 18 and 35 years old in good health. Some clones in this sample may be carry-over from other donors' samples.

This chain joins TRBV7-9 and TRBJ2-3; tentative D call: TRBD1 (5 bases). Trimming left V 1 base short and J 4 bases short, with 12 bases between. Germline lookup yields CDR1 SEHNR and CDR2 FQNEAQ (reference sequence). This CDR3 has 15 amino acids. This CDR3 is CASSLEGLRSDTQYF. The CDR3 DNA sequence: TGTGCCAGCAGCTTAGAGGGGCTCCGGTCAGATACGCAGTATTTT.

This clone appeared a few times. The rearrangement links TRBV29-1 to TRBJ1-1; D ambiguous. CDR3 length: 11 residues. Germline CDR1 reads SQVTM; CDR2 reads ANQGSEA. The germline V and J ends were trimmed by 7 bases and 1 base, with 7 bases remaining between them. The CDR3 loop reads CSAAENTEAFF. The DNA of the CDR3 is TGCAGCGCTGCTGAGAACACTGAAGCTTTCTTT.

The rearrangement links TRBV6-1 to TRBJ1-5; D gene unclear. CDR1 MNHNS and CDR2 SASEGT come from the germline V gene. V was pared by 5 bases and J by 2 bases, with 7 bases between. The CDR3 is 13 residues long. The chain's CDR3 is CASSTTGNQPQHF. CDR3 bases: TGTGCCAGCAGTACGACTGGCAATCAGCCCCAGCATTTT.

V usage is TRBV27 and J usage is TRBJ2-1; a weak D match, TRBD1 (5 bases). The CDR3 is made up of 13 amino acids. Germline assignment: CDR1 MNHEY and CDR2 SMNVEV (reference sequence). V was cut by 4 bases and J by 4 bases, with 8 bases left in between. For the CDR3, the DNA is TGTGCCAGCAGTTCCCAGGGATACAATGAGCAGTTCTTC. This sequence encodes CASSSQGYNEQFF.

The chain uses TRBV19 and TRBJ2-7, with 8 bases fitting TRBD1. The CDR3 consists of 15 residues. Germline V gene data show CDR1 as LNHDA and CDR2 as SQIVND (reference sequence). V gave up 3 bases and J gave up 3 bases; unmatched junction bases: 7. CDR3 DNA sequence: TGTGCCAGTAGTATTCCCGGACAGGGCCTCTACGAGCAGTACTTC. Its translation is CASSIPGQGLYEQYF.

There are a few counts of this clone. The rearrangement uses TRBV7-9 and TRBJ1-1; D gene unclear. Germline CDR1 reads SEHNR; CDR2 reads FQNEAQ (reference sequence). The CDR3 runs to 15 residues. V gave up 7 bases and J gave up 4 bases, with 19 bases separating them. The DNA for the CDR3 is TGTGCCAGCACATCAACACCCGCGGCCTCCACTGAAGCTTTCTTT. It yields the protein CASTSTPAASTEAFF.

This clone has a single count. The CDR3 reads CAWSVRQGASNQPQHF. The CDR3 DNA reads TGTGCCTGGAGTGTCCGACAGGGGGCGAGCAATCAGCCCCAGCATTTT. This chain connects TRBV30 to TRBJ1-5; the match to TRBD1 covers 10 bases. The CDR3 covers 16 residues. In germline, CDR1 is GTSNPN, CDR2 SVGIG (reference sequence). Trimming removed 0 bases from V and 1 base from J; junction bases left unmatched: 3.

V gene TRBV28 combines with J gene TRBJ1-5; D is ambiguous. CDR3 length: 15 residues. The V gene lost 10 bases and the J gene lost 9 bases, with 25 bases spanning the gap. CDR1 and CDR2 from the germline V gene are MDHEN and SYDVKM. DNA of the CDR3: TGTGCCACCTCCCCAGTTGGGGTCGGGTATCGGCCCCAGCATTTT. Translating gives CATSPVGVGYRPQHF.

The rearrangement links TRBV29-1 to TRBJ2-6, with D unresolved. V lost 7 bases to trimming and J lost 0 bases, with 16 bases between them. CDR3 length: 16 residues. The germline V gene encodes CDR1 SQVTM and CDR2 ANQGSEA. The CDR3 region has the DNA TGCAGCGGATCTCCGGGCCCGAGCTCTGGGGCCAACGTCCTGACTTTC. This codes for CSGSPGPSSGANVLTF.

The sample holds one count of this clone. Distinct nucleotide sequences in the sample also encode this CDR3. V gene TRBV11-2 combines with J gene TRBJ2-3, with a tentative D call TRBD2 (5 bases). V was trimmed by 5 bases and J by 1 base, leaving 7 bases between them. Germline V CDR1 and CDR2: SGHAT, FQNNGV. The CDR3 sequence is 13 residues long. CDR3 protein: CASSLAGTDTQYF. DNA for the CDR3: TGTGCCAGCAGCCTAGCAGGCACAGATACGCAGTATTTT.

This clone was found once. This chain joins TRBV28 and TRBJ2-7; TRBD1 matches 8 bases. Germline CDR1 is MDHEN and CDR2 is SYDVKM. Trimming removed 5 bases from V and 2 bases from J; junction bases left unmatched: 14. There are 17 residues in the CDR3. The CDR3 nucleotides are TGTGCCAGCAGTGAGCGATCGACAGGGGTAATCCCCTACGAGCAGTACTTC. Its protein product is CASSERSTGVIPYEQYF.

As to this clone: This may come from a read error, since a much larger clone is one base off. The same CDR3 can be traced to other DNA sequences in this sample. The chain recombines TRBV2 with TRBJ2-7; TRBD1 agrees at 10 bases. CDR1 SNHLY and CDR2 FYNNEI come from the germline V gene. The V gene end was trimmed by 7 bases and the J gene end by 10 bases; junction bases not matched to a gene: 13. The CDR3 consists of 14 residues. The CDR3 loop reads CASTRGTGAGEQYF. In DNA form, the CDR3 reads TGTGCCAGCACTCGCGGGACAGGGGCGGGGGAACAGTACTTC.

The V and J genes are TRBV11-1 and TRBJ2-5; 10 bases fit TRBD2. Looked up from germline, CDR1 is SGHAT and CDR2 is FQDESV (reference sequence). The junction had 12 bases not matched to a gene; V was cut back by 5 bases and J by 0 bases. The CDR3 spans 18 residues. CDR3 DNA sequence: TGTGCCAGCAGCCCTAGTCCCGGACTAGCGGCGTACCAAGAGACCCAGTACTTC. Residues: CASSPSPGLAAYQETQYF.

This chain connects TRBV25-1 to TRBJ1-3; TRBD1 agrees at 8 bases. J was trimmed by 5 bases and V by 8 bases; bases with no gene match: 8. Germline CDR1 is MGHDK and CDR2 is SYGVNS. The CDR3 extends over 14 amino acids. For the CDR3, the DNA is TGTGCCAGCTCTACTAGACAGGGGAGAAACACCATATATTTT. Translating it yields CASSTRQGRNTIYF.

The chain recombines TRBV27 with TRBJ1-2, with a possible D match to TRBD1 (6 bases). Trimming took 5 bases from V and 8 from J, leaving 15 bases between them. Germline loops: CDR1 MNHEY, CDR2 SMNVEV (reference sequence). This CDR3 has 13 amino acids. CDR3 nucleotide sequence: TGTGCCAGCAGTCCACCGGGGGCGTCCGGCTACACCTTC. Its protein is CASSPPGASGYTF.

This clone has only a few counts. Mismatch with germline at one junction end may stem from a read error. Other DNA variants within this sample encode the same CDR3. The CDR3 sequence is CASSEGGGTEAFF. DNA for the CDR3: TGTGCCAGCAGCGAAGGCGGAGGCACTGAAGCTTTCTTT. The chain links TRBV2 to TRBJ1-1; D remains ambiguous. The CDR3 totals 13 residues. Germline CDR1 reads SNHLY; CDR2 reads FYNNEI.

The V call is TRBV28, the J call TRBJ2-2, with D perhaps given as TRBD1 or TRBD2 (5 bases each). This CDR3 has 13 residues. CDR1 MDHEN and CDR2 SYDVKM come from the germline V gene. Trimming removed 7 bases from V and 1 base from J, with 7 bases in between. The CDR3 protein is CASIGGNTGELFF. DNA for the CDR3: TGTGCCAGCATTGGGGGGAACACCGGGGAGCTGTTTTTT. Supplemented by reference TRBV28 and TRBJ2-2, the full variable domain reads DVKVTQSSRYLVKRTGEKVFLECVQDMDHENMFWYRQDPGLGLRLIYFSYDVKMKEKGDIPEGYSVSREKKERFSLILESASTNQTSMYLCASIGGNTGELFFGEGSRLTVL.

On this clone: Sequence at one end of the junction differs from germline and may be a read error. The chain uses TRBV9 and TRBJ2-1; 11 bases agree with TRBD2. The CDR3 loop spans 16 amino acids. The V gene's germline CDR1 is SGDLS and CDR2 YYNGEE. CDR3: CASSVGGLAVYNEQFF. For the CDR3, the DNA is TGTGCCAGCAGCGTAGGGGGACTAGCGGTCTACAATGAACAGTTCTTC.

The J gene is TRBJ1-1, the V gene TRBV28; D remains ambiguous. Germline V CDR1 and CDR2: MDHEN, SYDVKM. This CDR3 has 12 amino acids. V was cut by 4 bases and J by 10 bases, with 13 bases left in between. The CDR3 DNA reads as TGTGCCAGCAGTTCCCCAGACACCAGAGCTTTCTTT. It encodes CASSSPDTRAFF.

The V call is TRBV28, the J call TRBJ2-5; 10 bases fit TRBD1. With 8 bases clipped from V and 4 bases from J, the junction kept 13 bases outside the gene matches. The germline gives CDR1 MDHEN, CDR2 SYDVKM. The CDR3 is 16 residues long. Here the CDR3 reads CASGNPRDRGRETQYF. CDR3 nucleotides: TGTGCCAGCGGAAACCCCCGGGACAGGGGTCGAGAGACCCAGTACTTC.

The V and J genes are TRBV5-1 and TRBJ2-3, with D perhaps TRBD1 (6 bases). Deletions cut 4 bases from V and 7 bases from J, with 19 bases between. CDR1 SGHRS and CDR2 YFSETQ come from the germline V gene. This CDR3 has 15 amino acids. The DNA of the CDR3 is TGCGCCAGCAGCCAAATGGATACAGGGCGACATACGCAGTATTTT. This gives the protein CASSQMDTGRHTQYF.

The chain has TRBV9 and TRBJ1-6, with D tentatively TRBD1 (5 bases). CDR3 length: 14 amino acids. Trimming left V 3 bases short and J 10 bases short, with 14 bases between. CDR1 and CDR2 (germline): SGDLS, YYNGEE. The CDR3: CASSELLRGSPLHF. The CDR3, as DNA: TGTGCCAGCAGCGAACTGTTAAGGGGATCACCCCTCCACTTT. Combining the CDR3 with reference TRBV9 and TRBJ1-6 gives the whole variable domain DSGVTQTPKHLITATGQRVTLRCSPRSGDLSVYWYQQSLDQGLQFLIQYYNGEERAKGNILERFSAQQFPDLHSELNLSSLELGDSALYFCASSELLRGSPLHFGNGTRLTVT.

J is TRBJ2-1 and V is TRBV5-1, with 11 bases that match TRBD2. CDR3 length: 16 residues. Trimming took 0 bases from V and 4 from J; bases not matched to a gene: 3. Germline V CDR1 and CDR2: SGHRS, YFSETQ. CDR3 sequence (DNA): TGCGCCAGCAGCTTGGTAGCGGGAGGGAATTACAATGAGCAGTTCTTC. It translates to CASSLVAGGNYNEQFF.

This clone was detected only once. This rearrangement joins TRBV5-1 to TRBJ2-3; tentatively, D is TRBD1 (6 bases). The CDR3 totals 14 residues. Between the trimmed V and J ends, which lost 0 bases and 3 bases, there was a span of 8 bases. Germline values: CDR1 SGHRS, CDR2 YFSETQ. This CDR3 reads CASSLVGQTDTQYF. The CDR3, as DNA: TGCGCCAGCAGCTTGGTGGGACAAACAGATACGCAGTATTTT.

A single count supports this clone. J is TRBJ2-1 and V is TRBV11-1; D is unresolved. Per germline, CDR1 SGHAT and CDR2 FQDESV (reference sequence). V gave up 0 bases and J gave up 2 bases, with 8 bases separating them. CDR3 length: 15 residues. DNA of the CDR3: TGTGCCAGCAGCTTAGCAAGTGGGCCCTACAATGAGCAGTTCTTC. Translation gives CASSLASGPYNEQFF.

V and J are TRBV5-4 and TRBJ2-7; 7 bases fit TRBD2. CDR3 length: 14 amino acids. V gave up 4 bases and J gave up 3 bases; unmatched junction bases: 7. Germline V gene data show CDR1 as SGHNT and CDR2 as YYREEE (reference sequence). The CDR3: CASSGGSGLYEQYF. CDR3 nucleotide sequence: TGTGCCAGCAGCGGAGGTAGCGGGCTCTACGAGCAGTACTTC. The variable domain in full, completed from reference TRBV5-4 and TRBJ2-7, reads ETGVTQSPTHLIKTRGQQVTLRCSSQSGHNTVSWYQQALGQGPQFIFQYYREEENGRGNFPPRFSGLQFPNYSSELNVNALELDDSALYLCASSGGSGLYEQYFGPGTRLTVT.

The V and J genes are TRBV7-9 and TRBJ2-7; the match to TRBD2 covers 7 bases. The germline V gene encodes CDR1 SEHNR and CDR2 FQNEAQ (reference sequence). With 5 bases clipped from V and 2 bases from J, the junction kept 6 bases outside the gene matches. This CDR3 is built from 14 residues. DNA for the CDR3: TGTGCCAGCAGCAATAGCGGGTCAACCTACGAGCAGTACTTC. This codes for CASSNSGSTYEQYF.

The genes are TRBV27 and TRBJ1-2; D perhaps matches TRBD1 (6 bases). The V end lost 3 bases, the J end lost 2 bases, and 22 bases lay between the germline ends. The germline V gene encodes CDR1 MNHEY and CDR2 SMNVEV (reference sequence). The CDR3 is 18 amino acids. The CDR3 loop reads CASSLVGGRGRSNYGYTF. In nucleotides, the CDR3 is TGTGCCAGCAGTTTGGTTGGGGGCAGGGGTAGGTCCAACTATGGCTACACCTTC.

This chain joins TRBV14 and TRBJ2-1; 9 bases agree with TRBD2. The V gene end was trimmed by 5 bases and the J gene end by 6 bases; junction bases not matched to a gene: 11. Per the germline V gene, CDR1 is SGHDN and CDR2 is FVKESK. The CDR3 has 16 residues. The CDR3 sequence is CASSVGPGLALNEQFF. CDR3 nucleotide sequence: TGTGCCAGCAGCGTGGGACCGGGACTAGCTCTCAATGAGCAGTTCTTC.

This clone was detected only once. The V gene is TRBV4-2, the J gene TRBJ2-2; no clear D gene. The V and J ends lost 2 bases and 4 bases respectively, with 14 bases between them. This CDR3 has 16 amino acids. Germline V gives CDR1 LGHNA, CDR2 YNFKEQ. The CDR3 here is CASSQTPGLGTGELFF. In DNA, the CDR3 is TGTGCCAGCAGCCAAACCCCTGGTTTGGGCACCGGGGAGCTGTTTTTT.

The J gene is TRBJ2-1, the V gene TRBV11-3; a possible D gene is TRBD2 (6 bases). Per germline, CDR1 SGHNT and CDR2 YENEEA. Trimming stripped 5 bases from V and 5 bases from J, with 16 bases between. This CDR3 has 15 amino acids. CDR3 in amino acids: CASSPLSGTDNEQFF. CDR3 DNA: TGTGCCAGCAGCCCGCTTAGCGGAACCGACAATGAGCAGTTCTTC.

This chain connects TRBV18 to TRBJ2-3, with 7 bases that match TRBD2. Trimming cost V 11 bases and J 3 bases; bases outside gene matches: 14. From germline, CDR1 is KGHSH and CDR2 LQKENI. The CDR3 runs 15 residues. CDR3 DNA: TGTGCCGGAACGACGATCGCCGGGGGGACAGATACGCAGTATTTT. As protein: CAGTTIAGGTDTQYF.